The subject of this entry is one TCR beta chain. An end of the junction does not agree with germline; a read error may underlie this. The CDR3 length is 16 residues. Germline assignment: CDR1 LNHNV and CDR2 YYDKDF (reference sequence). Genomic DNA provided the template from which TCR beta VDJ and CDR3 profiles were obtained. TCRdb recomputed calls from the reads with MiXCR, one row per CDR3 protein. The sample has approximately 120,000 distinct CDR3 sequences; roughly 40% are singletons. These data originate in a study of CD8+CD57+ T cells in acquired aplastic anemia. Patients included in sequencing had previously demonstrated CD8+CD57+ cell expansion by flow cytometry. Severe acquired aplastic anemia was present in every patient.

Material: sorted CD4+, CD8+, or CD8+CD57+ T cells (not recorded which) from PBMCs. This clonotype was sampled from a human donor with aplastic anemia. The chain couples TRBV15 to TRBJ2-7, with D possibly being TRBD2 (5 bases). The chain's CDR3 is CASSQTRDPRSYEQYF. DNA for the CDR3: TGTGCCAGCAGCCAAACCCGGGATCCCCGGAGTTACGAGCAGTACTTC.